One sample yielded the 9 T cell receptor beta chains listed below, sequenced in a study of technical replicates of blood from a few donors. The method was immunoSEQ multiplex PCR; TCRdb's version includes in-frame clones alone and lacks a portion of them. The repertoire consists of approximately 70,000 clones, with roughly 92% occurring once and the leading ten covering about 0.35%. Material: T cells isolated from PBMCs. These TCRs come from a human donor in good health.

The chain has TRBV11-2 and TRBJ2-1, with TRBD2 as a possible D gene (6 bases). CDR3 length equals 16 residues. Trimming took off 3 bases at V and 5 bases at J, with 17 bases between the two ends. The germline V gene has CDR1 SGHAT and CDR2 FQNNGV. The CDR3 region is CASSFLVREINNEQFF. The CDR3 coding sequence is TGTGCCAGCAGCTTTCTAGTCCGGGAGATTAACAATGAGCAGTTCTTC. Filled out from reference TRBV11-2 and TRBJ2-1, the complete variable domain reads EAGVAQSPRYKIIEKRQSVAFWCNPISGHATLYWYQQILGQGPKLLIQFQNNGVVDDSQLPKDRFSAERLKGVDSTLKIQPAKLEDSAVYLCASSFLVREINNEQFFGPGTRLTVL.

The V and J genes are TRBV14 and TRBJ2-1; TRBD2 matches 7 bases. Looked up from germline, CDR1 is SGHDN and CDR2 is FVKESK. V was pared by 0 bases and J by 6 bases, with 5 bases of the junction left unmatched. CDR3 length: 15 amino acids. CDR3 amino acids: CASSQDLRELNEQFF. CDR3 bases: TGTGCCAGCAGCCAAGATTTGCGGGAGCTCAATGAGCAGTTCTTC.

This rearrangement joins TRBV6-1 to TRBJ2-7; 8 bases are a match to TRBD2. J lost 7 bases, V lost 4 bases, and 12 bases had no gene match. In germline, CDR1 is MNHNS, CDR2 SASEGT. This CDR3 comprises 15 residues. Here the CDR3 reads CASSGGEREILEQYF. The CDR3 DNA is TGTGCCAGCAGTGGGGGGGAGCGGGAGATATTAGAGCAGTACTTC.

The chain links TRBV5-1 to TRBJ1-1; 7 bases match TRBD1. Germline V gene data show CDR1 as SGHRS and CDR2 as YFSETQ. The CDR3 sequence is 14 residues long. V shed 0 bases, J shed 5 bases, and the junction held 4 bases outside the gene matches. The CDR3 sequence is CASSLGQGITEAFF. CDR3 coding DNA: TGCGCCAGCAGCTTGGGACAGGGTATAACTGAAGCTTTCTTT.

The chain uses TRBV5-1 and TRBJ2-3; no definite D call. The V gene lost 4 bases and the J gene lost 1 base, with 7 bases spanning the gap. The CDR3 loop spans 13 amino acids. Germline V lookup: CDR1 SGHRS, CDR2 YFSETQ. CDR3 bases: TGCGCCAGCAGCGGTCAGGGCACAGATACGCAGTATTTT. Its protein product is CASSGQGTDTQYF. The variable domain in full, with the rest retrieved from reference TRBV5-1 and TRBJ2-3, is KAGVTQTPRYLIKTRGQQVTLSCSPISGHRSVSWYQQTPGQGLQFLFEYFSETQRNKGNFPGRFSGRQFSNSRSEMNVSTLELGDSALYLCASSGQGTDTQYFGPGTRLTVL.

This chain links TRBV27 with TRBJ1-1; unclear D gene. The CDR3 totals 14 residues. Germline CDR1 MNHEY, CDR2 SMNVEV (reference sequence). The V gene lost 5 bases and the J gene lost 0 bases, with 10 bases spanning the gap. DNA for the CDR3: TGTGCCAGCAGTCCGGACTGGATGAACACTGAAGCTTTCTTT. Its protein is CASSPDWMNTEAFF.

The V gene is TRBV12-5, the J gene TRBJ1-4; TRBD1 aligns across 10 bases. J lost 8 bases, V lost 4 bases, and 4 bases had no gene match. CDR1 and CDR2 from the germline V gene are LGHNT and FRNRAP. The CDR3 has 14 amino acids. Here the CDR3 reads CASGSGTGEEKLFF. The CDR3 nucleotides read TGTGCTAGTGGTTCCGGGACAGGGGAAGAAAAACTGTTTTTT. Supplemented by reference TRBV12-5 and TRBJ1-4, the full variable domain reads DARVTQTPRHKVTEMGQEVTMRCQPILGHNTVFWYRQTMMQGLELLAYFRNRAPLDDSGMPKDRFSAEMPDATLATLKIQPSEPRDSAVYFCASGSGTGEEKLFFGSGTQLSVL.

The count of this clone is one. The rearrangement joins TRBV27 to TRBJ1-4; TRBD1 might be the D (6 bases). CDR1 and CDR2 from the germline V gene are MNHEY and SMNVEV (reference sequence). This CDR3 has 15 amino acids. Trimming left V 5 bases short and J 7 bases short, with 17 bases between. This CDR3 is CASSLLPGAGEKLFF. The CDR3 DNA follows: TGTGCCAGCAGTCTCCTCCCAGGGGCAGGTGAAAAACTGTTTTTT.

V gene TRBV7-3 combines with J gene TRBJ1-1; D possibly corresponds to TRBD1 (5 bases). The germline CDR1 and CDR2 sequences are SGHTA and FQGTGA. This CDR3 spans 15 amino acids. Between the trimmed V and J ends, which lost 4 bases and 3 bases, there was a span of 15 bases. DNA of the CDR3: TGTGCCAGCAGCTACTCGGGGGTTAGGGACACTGAAGCTTTCTTT. The encoded protein is CASSYSGVRDTEAFF.